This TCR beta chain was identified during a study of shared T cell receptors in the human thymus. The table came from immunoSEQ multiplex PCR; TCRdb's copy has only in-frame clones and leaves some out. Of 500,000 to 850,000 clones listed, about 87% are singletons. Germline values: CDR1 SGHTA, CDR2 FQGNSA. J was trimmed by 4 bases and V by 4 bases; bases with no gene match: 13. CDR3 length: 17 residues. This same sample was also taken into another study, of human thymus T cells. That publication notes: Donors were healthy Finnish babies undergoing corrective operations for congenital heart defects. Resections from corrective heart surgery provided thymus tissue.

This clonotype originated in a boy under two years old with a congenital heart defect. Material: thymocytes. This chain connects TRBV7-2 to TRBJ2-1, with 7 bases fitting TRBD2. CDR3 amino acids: CASSSSGLAAFYNEQFF. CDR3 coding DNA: TGTGCCAGCAGCTCCTCCGGGCTAGCGGCTTTTTACAATGAGCAGTTCTTC.